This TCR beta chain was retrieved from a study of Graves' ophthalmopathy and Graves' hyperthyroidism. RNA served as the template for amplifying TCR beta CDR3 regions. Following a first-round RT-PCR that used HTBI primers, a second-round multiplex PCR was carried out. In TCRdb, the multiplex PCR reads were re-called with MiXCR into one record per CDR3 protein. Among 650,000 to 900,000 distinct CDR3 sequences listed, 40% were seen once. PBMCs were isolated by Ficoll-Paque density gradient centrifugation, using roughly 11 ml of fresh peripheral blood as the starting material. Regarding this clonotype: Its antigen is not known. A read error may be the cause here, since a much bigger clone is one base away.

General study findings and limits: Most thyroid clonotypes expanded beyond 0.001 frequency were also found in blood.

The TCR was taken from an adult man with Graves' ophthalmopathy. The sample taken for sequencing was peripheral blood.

CDR3 DNA sequence: TGTGCCATCAGTGAGTCCTCCGCCCAGTACTCTGGAAACACCGTATATTTT. This gives the protein CAISESSAQYSGNTVYF. The chain recombines TRBV10-3 with TRBJ1-3; D gene uncertain. Germline CDR1 reads ENHRY; CDR2 reads SYGVKD. This CDR3 contains 17 residues.